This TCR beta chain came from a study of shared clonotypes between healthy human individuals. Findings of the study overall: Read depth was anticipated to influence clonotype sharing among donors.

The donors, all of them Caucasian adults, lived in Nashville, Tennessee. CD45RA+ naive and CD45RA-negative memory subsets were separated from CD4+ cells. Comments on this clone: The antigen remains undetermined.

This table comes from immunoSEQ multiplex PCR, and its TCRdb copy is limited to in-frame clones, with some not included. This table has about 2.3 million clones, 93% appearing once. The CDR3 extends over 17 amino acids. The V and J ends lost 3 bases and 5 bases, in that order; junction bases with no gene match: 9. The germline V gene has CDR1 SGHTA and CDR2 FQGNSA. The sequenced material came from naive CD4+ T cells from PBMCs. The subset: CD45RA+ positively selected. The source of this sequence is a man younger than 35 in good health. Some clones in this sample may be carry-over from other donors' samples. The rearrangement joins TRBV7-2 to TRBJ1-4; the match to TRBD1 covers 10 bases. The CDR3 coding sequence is TGTGCCAGCAGCTTTACCAAGCCGGGACAGGGGAATGAAAAACTGTTTTTT. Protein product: CASSFTKPGQGNEKLFF.